This entry features one TCR beta chain sequence. The sample is drawn from a study of blood T cell repertoires in COVID-19. The table came from immunoSEQ multiplex PCR; TCRdb's copy has only in-frame clones and leaves some out. Of 350,000 or so clones listed, roughly nine tenths were seen once; the top ten hold under 5%. V was cut by 3 bases and J by 4 bases, with 13 bases left in between. CDR1 is MDHEN and CDR2 is SYDVKM in the germline V gene. The CDR3 contains 15 residues. The rearrangement uses TRBV28 and TRBJ1-3; D not certain. Source material: peripheral blood. This clonotype was sampled from a woman aged 55-69 years with COVID-19, enrolled during active disease. The CDR3 spells CASSLRAAAGNTIYF. The DNA for the CDR3 is TGTGCCAGCAGTTTGAGGGCGGCAGCCGGAAACACCATATATTTT.